These T cell receptor beta chains were read from a single sample in a study of cytomegalovirus exposure and HLA in healthy donors. Assay used: immunoSEQ multiplex PCR; TCRdb lists only in-frame clones, some missing. The sample contains around 170,000 clones, 80% of which appear only once. The sample consisted of PBMCs. These receptors all come from a man aged 35-49 years in good health and CMV-seropositive. CDR3s include the opening cysteine and the closing phenylalanine or tryptophan. Each record gives: V gene, clone size, J gene, D gene, CDR3 protein, CDR3 DNA. A D gene is named only where the DNA matches it firmly. Part of the rows lack a size; the others show once, few, many or a class for expanded clones.

TRBV7-2	.	TRBJ2-5	.	CASSLARGPQETQYF	TGTGCCAGCAGCTTGGCACGCGGTCCTCAAGAGACCCAGTACTTC
TRBV28	.	TRBJ2-3	TRBD2	CASSPLGSRGVPTDTQYF	TGTGCCAGCAGTCCCCTAGGTTCACGGGGGGTACCCACAGATACGCAGTATTTT
TRBV11-2	.	TRBJ2-7	TRBD1	CASSSRTGEFEQYF	TGTGCCAGCAGCTCCCGGACAGGGGAGTTCGAGCAGTACTTC
TRBV7-2	.	TRBJ1-2	TRBD1	CASSLSPGQSVWGYTF	TGTGCCAGCAGCCTTTCCCCGGGACAGAGCGTGTGGGGCTACACCTTC
TRBV29-1	few	TRBJ2-6	.	CSVEEGGSGANVLTF	TGCAGCGTTGAAGAAGGCGGGTCTGGGGCCAACGTCCTGACTTTC
TRBV19	few	TRBJ2-3	.	CASSGQRPTDTQYF	TGTGCCAGTAGCGGACAGAGACCCACAGATACGCAGTATTTT
TRBV5-1	.	TRBJ2-7	TRBD2	CASSSGLAGLSSYEQYF	TGCGCCAGCAGCTCGGGACTAGCGGGGTTGAGCTCCTACGAGCAGTACTTC
TRBV2	.	TRBJ1-2	.	CASSGGDSTNYGYTF	TGTGCCAGCAGTGGAGGTGACAGTACTAACTATGGCTACACCTTC
TRBV29-1	many	TRBJ2-7	TRBD1	CSIRTGESYEQYF	TGCAGCATCCGGACAGGTGAATCCTACGAGCAGTACTTC
TRBV27	.	TRBJ1-1	TRBD1	CASSMQGAGMNTEAFF	TGTGCCAGCAGTATGCAGGGGGCTGGAATGAACACTGAAGCTTTCTTT
TRBV10-3	.	TRBJ1-4	.	CAISDGEEKLFF	TGTGCCATCAGTGACGGGGAGGAAAAACTGTTTTTT
TRBV6-4	.	TRBJ2-1	TRBD1	CASSEPGTGNNEQFF	TGTGCCAGCAGTGAACCCGGGACAGGGAACAATGAGCAGTTCTTC
TRBV9	.	TRBJ2-1	.	CASSLTGYNEQFF	TGTGCCAGCAGCCTGACGGGTTACAATGAGCAGTTCTTC
TRBV6-6	.	TRBJ1-4	.	CASRGTEGDEKLFF	TGTGCCAGCAGAGGGACTGAGGGCGATGAAAAACTGTTTTTT
TRBV5-6	once	TRBJ2-7	TRBD2	CASSLVAGGNYEQYF	TGTGCCAGCAGCTTGGTAGCGGGGGGCAACTACGAGCAGTACTTC
TRBV19	.	TRBJ1-2	TRBD1	CASSLSGTVALRQGYTF	TGTGCCAGTAGTCTGTCCGGGACAGTGGCTCTCAGGCAAGGCTACACCTTC
TRBV7-7	few	TRBJ1-1	TRBD1	CASSFWTGENEAFF	TGTGCTAGCAGCTTTTGGACAGGTGAAAATGAAGCTTTCTTT
TRBV6-1	.	TRBJ1-4	TRBD1	CASSVDRGWSEKLFF	TGTGCCAGCAGTGTCGACAGGGGGTGGAGTGAAAAACTGTTTTTT
TRBV9	.	TRBJ2-5	TRBD1	CASSGPNRGPQETQYF	TGTGCCAGCAGCGGACCCAACAGGGGGCCCCAAGAGACCCAGTACTTC
TRBV4-2	.	TRBJ2-5	TRBD1	CASSQDWAGQGQETQYF	TGTGCCAGCAGCCAAGATTGGGCGGGACAGGGACAAGAGACCCAGTACTTC
TRBV30	.	TRBJ1-2	TRBD1	CAWSAGGYGYTF	TGTGCCTGGAGTGCAGGGGGGTATGGCTACACCTTC
TRBV7-2	.	TRBJ2-7	TRBD1	CASSDRTGTYEQYF	TGTGCCAGCAGCGACAGGACAGGTACCTACGAGCAGTACTTC
TRBV2	once	TRBJ1-2	.	CASSEQGDGYTF	TGTGCCAGCAGTGAACAAGGGGATGGCTACACCTTC
TRBV5-4	.	TRBJ2-7	.	CASSFPGTAYEQYF	TGTGCCAGCAGCTTTCCCGGGACTGCCTACGAGCAGTACTTC
TRBV12-5	.	TRBJ2-3	TRBD1	CASGLGDRGTDTQYF	TGTGCTAGTGGTTTGGGGGACAGGGGCACAGATACGCAGTATTTT
TRBV18	.	TRBJ2-7	.	CASSPPTGVYYEQYF	TGTGCCAGCTCACCACCGACGGGGGTTTACTACGAGCAGTACTTC
TRBV2	.	TRBJ2-7	.	CASRAQLIYEQYF	TGTGCCAGCAGAGCACAGCTCATTTACGAGCAGTACTTC
TRBV4-3	few	TRBJ2-3	TRBD1	CASSQEDRGGDTQYF	TGCGCCAGCAGCCAGGAGGACAGGGGGGGAGATACGCAGTATTTT
TRBV28	.	TRBJ2-1	.	CASTQRSEGRLNNEQFF	TGTGCCAGCACCCAACGATCGGAGGGGCGGCTCAACAATGAGCAGTTCTTC
TRBV9	few	TRBJ2-7	.	CASSPGGRTSYEQYF	TGTGCCAGCAGCCCCGGAGGAAGGACTTCCTACGAGCAGTACTTC
TRBV6-5	few	TRBJ1-5	.	CASSPRNRNQPQHF	TGTGCCAGCAGTCCCCGTAATCGGAATCAGCCCCAGCATTTT
TRBV7-3	.	TRBJ2-2	TRBD1	CASSPLRSNRGGTGELFF	TGTGCCAGCAGCCCTTTAAGGTCCAACAGGGGTGGCACCGGGGAGCTGTTTTTT
TRBV30	.	TRBJ1-5	TRBD1	CAWSVQPGTGDQPQHF	TGTGCCTGGAGTGTACAACCTGGGACAGGGGATCAGCCCCAGCATTTT
TRBV11-1	.	TRBJ2-7	.	CASARRRETYEQYF	TGTGCCAGCGCCCGACGCCGGGAAACCTACGAGCAGTACTTC
TRBV5-1	few	TRBJ1-1	.	CASSMRDTEAFF	TGCGCCAGCAGCATGCGAGACACTGAAGCTTTCTTT
TRBV12-5	.	TRBJ1-6	.	CASGLGRGNSPLHF	TGTGCTAGTGGTTTAGGCAGGGGTAATTCACCCCTCCACTTT
TRBV29-1	.	TRBJ1-1	.	CSVLQENTEAFF	TGCAGCGTGCTACAGGAGAACACTGAAGCTTTCTTT
TRBV7-2	.	TRBJ2-3	.	CASSSSGAGDTQYF	TGTGCCAGCAGCTCGTCAGGGGCAGGGGATACGCAGTATTTT
TRBV10-1	few	TRBJ1-1	.	CASSELQGSGGEAFF	TGCGCCAGCAGTGAACTACAGGGAAGTGGTGGGGAAGCTTTCTTT
TRBV7-2	.	TRBJ1-1	.	CASSLVWATFF	TGTGCCAGCAGCTTAGTTTGGGCCACTTTCTTT
TRBV28	.	TRBJ2-5	TRBD2	CASRRRSGGQETQYF	TGTGCCAGCAGGCGTCGGAGCGGGGGTCAAGAGACCCAGTACTTC
TRBV28	.	TRBJ2-2	.	CASSLSGRELFF	TGTGCCAGCAGTTTATCAGGCCGGGAGCTGTTTTTT
TRBV7-2	.	TRBJ1-2	TRBD1	CASSQGRQGALLDGYTF	TGTGCCAGCAGTCAAGGCAGACAGGGGGCCCTTCTCGATGGCTACACCTTC
TRBV5-1	once	TRBJ1-2	TRBD1	CASSLRGDGGYTF	TGCGCCAGCAGCCTCAGGGGGGACGGGGGCTACACCTTC
TRBV6-6	once	TRBJ2-5	TRBD1	CASRKGQGDSETQYF	TGTGCCAGCAGAAAGGGACAGGGGGACTCGGAGACCCAGTACTTC
TRBV30	.	TRBJ1-2	TRBD1	CAWSAGQGAYGYTF	TGTGCCTGGAGTGCGGGACAGGGGGCTTATGGCTACACCTTC
TRBV15	.	TRBJ2-5	TRBD2	CATSTGTSVETQYF	TGTGCCACCAGTACCGGGACTAGCGTGGAGACCCAGTACTTC
TRBV14	.	TRBJ2-1	.	CASSPPGVDNEQFF	TGTGCCAGCAGCCCCCCGGGAGTCGACAATGAGCAGTTCTTC
TRBV7-2	few	TRBJ1-5	.	CASSSDSYNQPQHF	TGTGCCAGCAGCTCCGACAGCTACAATCAGCCCCAGCATTTT
TRBV10-3	.	TRBJ1-2	.	CAITRGVNYGYTF	TGTGCCATCACGCGGGGCGTGAACTATGGCTACACCTTC
TRBV5-4	few	TRBJ1-2	.	CASSSVLNYGYTF	TGTGCCAGCAGCTCCGTTCTCAACTATGGCTACACCTTC
TRBV2	.	TRBJ2-7	TRBD1	CASSPRQGALSYEQYF	TGTGCCAGCAGTCCACGACAGGGGGCCCTCTCCTACGAGCAGTACTTC
TRBV5-1	.	TRBJ1-2	TRBD1	CASSWGQGNTVSGYTF	TGCGCCAGCAGCTGGGGACAGGGTAATACTGTAAGTGGCTACACCTTC
TRBV11-2	.	TRBJ1-4	TRBD1	CASSLDPGQGAHEKLFF	TGTGCCAGCAGCTTAGACCCCGGACAGGGGGCTCATGAAAAACTGTTTTTT
TRBV29-1	.	TRBJ2-7	.	CSVEERLSGTSYEQYF	TGCAGCGTTGAAGAGCGTCTCTCAGGGACATCCTACGAGCAGTACTTC
TRBV5-5	few	TRBJ2-1	TRBD2	CASRLETSGYNEQFF	TGTGCCAGCAGGTTGGAGACTAGCGGGTACAATGAGCAGTTCTTC
TRBV9	.	TRBJ2-7	TRBD1	CASSVATQTGPYEQYF	TGTGCCAGCAGCGTAGCTACACAGACAGGGCCCTACGAGCAGTACTTC
TRBV27	.	TRBJ2-3	.	CASSLGVGADTQYF	TGTGCCAGCAGTTTGGGTGTGGGCGCAGATACGCAGTATTTT
TRBV5-1	.	TRBJ2-7	TRBD1	CASSLAPDRVTSYEQYF	TGCGCCAGCAGCTTGGCGCCGGACAGGGTCACCTCCTACGAGCAGTACTTC